Following are 8 T cell receptor beta chains from one sample sequenced in a study of blood T cell repertoires in COVID-19 (TCRdb year 2020). Library prep was done by the immunoSEQ multiplex PCR assay. The source is immuneACCESS, and TCRdb retained only in-frame sequences with V and J called. Part of the clones is not carried over; for the studies checked, unresolved V genes explain less than half of this, and the remainder is unexplained. The sample profile shows about 140,000 clones; about 80% of them were found once. The top ten clonotypes cover approximately 3.9% of the sample. The sequencing input was peripheral blood. These receptors all stem from a woman between 55 and 75 years old with acute or convalescent COVID-19.

The rearrangement joins TRBV21-1 to TRBJ1-5. TRBV21-1 corresponds to a pseudogene. This CDR3 contains 16 residues. The CDR3 bases are TGTGCCAGCAGGTTTCGGACTCCTCATAGCAATCAGCCCCAGCATTTT. This encodes CASRFRTPHSNQPQHF.

In this sample, this clone turned up a few times. The V and J genes are TRBV24-1 and TRBJ2-7, with a tentative D call TRBD1 (6 bases). Germline values: CDR1 KGHDR, CDR2 SFDVKD. The CDR3 totals 14 residues. Trimming pared 3 bases from V and 4 bases from J, leaving 12 bases between. The CDR3 bases are TGTGCCACCAGTGATCCCCGGGACAATTACGAGCAGTACTTC. Translation: CATSDPRDNYEQYF.

This clone is a singleton in its sample. The V gene is TRBV3-1 (or the pseudogene TRBV3-2), the J gene TRBJ2-7; the match to TRBD2 covers 9 bases. The germline gives CDR1 LGHDT, CDR2 YNNKEL (reference sequence). CDR3 size: 15 residues. V lost 1 base and J lost 1; bases outside the gene matches: 2. The CDR3 is CASSQGLAGSYEQYF. CDR3 nucleotide sequence: TGTGCCAGCAGCCAAGGTCTAGCGGGATCCTACGAGCAGTACTTC.

The chain carries TRBV5-1 and TRBJ2-3, with a tentative D call TRBD2 (5 bases). Germline V gene sequence: CDR1 SGHRS, CDR2 YFSETQ. The CDR3 runs to 14 residues. The germline V and J ends were trimmed by 2 bases and 5 bases, with 12 bases remaining between them. CDR3 coding DNA: TGCGCCAGCAGCTTACAAGCAGAGGGAGATACGCAGTATTTT. It specifies CASSLQAEGDTQYF.

The V and J genes are TRBV5-4 and TRBJ1-2; weak D call: TRBD1 (5 bases). CDR1 is SGHNT and CDR2 is YYREEE in the germline V gene (reference sequence). V was trimmed by 7 bases and J by 2 bases, leaving 21 bases between them. This CDR3 is built from 16 residues. DNA of the CDR3: TGTGCCAGCGGACCCGGCGGACACACCCTAAACTATGGCTACACCTTC. The encoded protein is CASGPGGHTLNYGYTF.

This clone was seen only a few times. The chain combines TRBV6-2 or TRBV6-3 with TRBJ1-6; D gene unclear. This CDR3 comprises 16 residues. Between the trimmed V and J ends, which lost 6 bases and 0 bases, there was a span of 12 bases. CDR1 and CDR2 (germline): MNHEY, SVGEGT. CDR3 nucleotides: TGTGCCAGCAGCCCTGACTGGAGCTCCTATAATTCACCCCTCCACTTT. It codes for CASSPDWSSYNSPLHF.

The chain employs TRBV28 and TRBJ2-5; 11 bases are a match to TRBD1. The germline gives CDR1 MDHEN, CDR2 SYDVKM. With 3 bases clipped from V and 4 bases from J, the junction kept 4 bases outside the gene matches. CDR3 size: 15 residues. The CDR3, as DNA: TGTGCCAGCAGTTTCCCCGGGACAGGGGGAGAGACCCAGTACTTC. Protein product: CASSFPGTGGETQYF.

The chain is built from TRBV5-1 and TRBJ1-2; 7 bases fit TRBD1. Germline values: CDR1 SGHRS, CDR2 YFSETQ. This CDR3 has 15 residues. V trimming: 4 bases; J trimming: 6 bases; junction bases outside the gene matches: 12. The DNA of the CDR3 is TGCGCCAGCAGCCCCCAACAGGGGCTCTCGGATGGCTACACCTTC. As protein: CASSPQQGLSDGYTF.